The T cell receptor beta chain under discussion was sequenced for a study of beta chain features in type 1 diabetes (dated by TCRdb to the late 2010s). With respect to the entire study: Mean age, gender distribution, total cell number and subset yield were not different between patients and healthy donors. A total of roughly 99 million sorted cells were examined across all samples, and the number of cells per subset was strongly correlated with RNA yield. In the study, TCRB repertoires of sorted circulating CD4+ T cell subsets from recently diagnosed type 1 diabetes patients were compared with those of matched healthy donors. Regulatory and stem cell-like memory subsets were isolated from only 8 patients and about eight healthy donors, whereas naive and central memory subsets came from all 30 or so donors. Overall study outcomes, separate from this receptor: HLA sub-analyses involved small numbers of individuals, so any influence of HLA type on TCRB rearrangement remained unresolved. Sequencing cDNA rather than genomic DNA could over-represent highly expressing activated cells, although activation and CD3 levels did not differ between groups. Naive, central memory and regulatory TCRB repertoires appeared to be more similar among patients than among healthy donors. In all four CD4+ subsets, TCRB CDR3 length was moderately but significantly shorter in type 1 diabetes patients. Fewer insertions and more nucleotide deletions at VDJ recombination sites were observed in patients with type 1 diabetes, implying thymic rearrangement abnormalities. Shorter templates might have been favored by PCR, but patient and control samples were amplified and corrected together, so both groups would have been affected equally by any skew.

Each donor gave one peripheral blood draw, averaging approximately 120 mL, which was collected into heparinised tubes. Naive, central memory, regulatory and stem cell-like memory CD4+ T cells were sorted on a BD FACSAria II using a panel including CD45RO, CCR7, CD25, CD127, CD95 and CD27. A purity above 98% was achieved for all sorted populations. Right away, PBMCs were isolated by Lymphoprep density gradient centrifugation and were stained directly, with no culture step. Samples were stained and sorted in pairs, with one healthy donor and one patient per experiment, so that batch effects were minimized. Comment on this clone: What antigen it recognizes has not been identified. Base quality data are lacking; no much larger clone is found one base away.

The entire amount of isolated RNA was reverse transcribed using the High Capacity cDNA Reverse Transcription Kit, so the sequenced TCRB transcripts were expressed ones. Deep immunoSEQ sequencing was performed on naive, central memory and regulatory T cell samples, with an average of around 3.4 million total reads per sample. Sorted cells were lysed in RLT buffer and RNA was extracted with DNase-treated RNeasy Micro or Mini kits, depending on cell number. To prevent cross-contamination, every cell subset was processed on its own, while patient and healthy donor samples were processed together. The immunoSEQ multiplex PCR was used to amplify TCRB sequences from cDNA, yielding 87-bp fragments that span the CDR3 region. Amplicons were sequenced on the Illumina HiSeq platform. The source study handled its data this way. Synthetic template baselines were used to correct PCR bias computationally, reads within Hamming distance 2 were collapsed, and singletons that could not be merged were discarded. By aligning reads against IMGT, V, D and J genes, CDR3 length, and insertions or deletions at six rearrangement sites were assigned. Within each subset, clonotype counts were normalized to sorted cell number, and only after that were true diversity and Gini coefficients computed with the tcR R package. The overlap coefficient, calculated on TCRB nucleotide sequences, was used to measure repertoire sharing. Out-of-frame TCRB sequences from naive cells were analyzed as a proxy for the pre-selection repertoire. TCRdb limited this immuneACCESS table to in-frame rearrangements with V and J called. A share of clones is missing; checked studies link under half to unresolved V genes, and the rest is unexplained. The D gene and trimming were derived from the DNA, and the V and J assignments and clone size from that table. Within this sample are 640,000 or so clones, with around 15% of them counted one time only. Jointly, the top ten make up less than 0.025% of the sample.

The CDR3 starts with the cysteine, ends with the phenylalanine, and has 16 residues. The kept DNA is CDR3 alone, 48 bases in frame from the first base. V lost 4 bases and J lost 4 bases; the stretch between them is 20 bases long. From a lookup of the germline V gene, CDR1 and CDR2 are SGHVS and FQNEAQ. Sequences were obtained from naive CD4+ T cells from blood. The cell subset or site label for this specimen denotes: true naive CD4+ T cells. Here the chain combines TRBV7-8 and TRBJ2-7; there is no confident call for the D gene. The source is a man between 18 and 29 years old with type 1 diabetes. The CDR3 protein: CASSYVGDTVRYEQYF. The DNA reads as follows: TGTGCCAGCAGCTACGTAGGAGACACGGTGAGATACGAGCAGTACTTC.